Listed here are 17 T cell receptor beta chains from one sample, sequenced in a study of T cell responses to AZD1222 COVID-19 vaccine. Profiling relied on immunoSEQ multiplex PCR, and the TCRdb table lists in-frame clones only, not all of them. Among tens of thousands of clones listed, 80% to 90% were seen once. Sample: peripheral blood, taken 28 days after the second AZD1222 dose. The receptors come from an adult who received the AZD1222 COVID-19 vaccine.

The chain carries TRBV7-2 and TRBJ1-3, with a weak D call TRBD1 (6 bases). Trimming removed 5 bases from V and 4 bases from J, with 12 bases in between. Looked up from germline, CDR1 is SGHTA and CDR2 is FQGNSA. The length of the CDR3 is 14 residues. The CDR3 bases are TGTGCCAGCAGCGCACCTGGACAGGGAAACACCATATATTTT. Translating gives CASSAPGQGNTIYF.

The chain employs TRBV30 and TRBJ2-4; 9 nucleotides match TRBD2. There are 18 residues in the CDR3. Trimming took 5 bases from V and 5 from J; bases not matched to a gene: 19. Germline CDR1 reads GTSNPN; CDR2 reads SVGIG (reference sequence). CDR3 nucleotide sequence: TGTGCCTGGTCTAACGTTGGTGGCGGGAGGGCCTCGGAAAACATTCAGTACTTC. Protein product: CAWSNVGGGRASENIQYF.

This clone was recorded once. V gene TRBV6-1 combines with J gene TRBJ1-1; weak D call: TRBD1 (5 bases). CDR3 size: 14 residues. Looked up from germline, CDR1 is MNHNS and CDR2 is SASEGT. The V end was cut by 1 base, the J end by 1 base, with 7 bases between. This CDR3 is CASSEDGGNTEAFF. CDR3 DNA sequence: TGTGCCAGCAGTGAAGACGGGGGGAACACTGAAGCTTTCTTT.

The chain combines TRBV6-6 with TRBJ1-1; maybe TRBD1 (5 bases). CDR3 length: 16 residues. Germline CDR1 is MNHNY and CDR2 is SVGAGI (reference sequence). With 10 bases removed from V and 1 base from J, the gap between germline ends came to 22 bases. Here the CDR3 reads CATNTWEAGSNTEAFF. The DNA of the CDR3 is TGTGCCACGAATACCTGGGAGGCAGGGTCGAACACTGAAGCTTTCTTT.

The chain joins TRBV4-2 to TRBJ2-5; weak D call: TRBD2 (5 bases). The CDR3 runs 16 residues. CDR1 is LGHNA, CDR2 YNFKEQ, per germline. V lost 0 bases and J lost 9, with 20 bases in between. The CDR3 loop reads CASSQEALLPGYPQYF. The CDR3 DNA is TGTGCCAGCAGCCAAGAAGCCCTCTTGCCGGGATATCCCCAGTACTTC.

V gene TRBV2 combines with J gene TRBJ2-7; D is uncertain. The V gene lost 1 base and the J gene lost 0 bases, with 10 bases spanning the gap. The CDR3 has 15 residues. Germline loops: CDR1 SNHLY, CDR2 FYNNEI. The CDR3 nucleotides read TGTGCCAGCAGTGAAGTAAGAGGCCTCTCCTACGAGCAGTACTTC. Protein sequence: CASSEVRGLSYEQYF.

The V call is TRBV18, the J call TRBJ1-2, with TRBD1 matching 7 bases. The CDR3 has 16 amino acids. Trimming took 4 bases from V and 4 from J; bases not matched to a gene: 12. Germline values: CDR1 KGHSH, CDR2 LQKENI. CDR3 nucleotides: TGTGCCAGCTCACGATCCACAGGGGAAAGGGCCTATGGCTACACCTTC. This sequence encodes CASSRSTGERAYGYTF. Looking up the rest from reference TRBV18 and TRBJ1-2 gives the full variable domain: NAGVMQNPRHLVRRRGQEARLRCSPMKGHSHVYWYRQLPEEGLKFMVYLQKENIIDESGMPKERFSAEFPKEGPSILRIQQVVRGDSAAYFCASSRSTGERAYGYTFGSGTRLTVV.

The chain couples TRBV7-3 to TRBJ1-2; D is possibly TRBD1 (5 bases). This CDR3 has 14 residues. In germline, CDR1 is SGHTA, CDR2 FQGTGA. V was clipped by 1 base and J by 8 bases, with 14 bases between them. The CDR3 sequence is CASSLNPSEGGYTF. In DNA, the CDR3 is TGTGCCAGCAGCTTAAATCCCTCGGAGGGGGGCTACACCTTC.

The chain carries TRBV4-2 and TRBJ1-3; D unresolved. This CDR3 has 15 amino acids. Germline V gene sequence: CDR1 LGHNA, CDR2 YNFKEQ. V was trimmed by 5 bases and J by 0 bases, leaving 11 bases between them. CDR3 sequence (DNA): TGTGCCAGCAGCTACCGGTCGGACTCTGGAAACACCATATATTTT. Protein product: CASSYRSDSGNTIYF.

This clone was recorded once. The chain joins TRBV20-1 to TRBJ1-2; D unresolved. Trimming removed 0 bases from V and 11 bases from J, with 10 bases in between. The V gene's germline CDR1 is DFQATT and CDR2 SNEGSKA (reference sequence). The CDR3 sequence is 11 residues long. CDR3 DNA: TGCAGTGCTAGAGAAGACAACCGGTACACCTTC. Amino acids: CSAREDNRYTF.

The J gene is TRBJ1-3, the V gene TRBV7-2, with 8 bases lining up with TRBD1. With V trimmed by 1 base and J by 0 bases, 5 bases remained unmatched. The CDR3 consists of 17 residues. CDR1 is SGHTA and CDR2 is FQGNSA in the germline V gene. The CDR3 reads CASSLDGQGRSGNTIYF. The CDR3 DNA is TGTGCCAGCAGCTTAGATGGACAGGGCCGCTCTGGAAACACCATATATTTT.

V and J are TRBV25-1 and TRBJ1-3, with D unclear. This CDR3 is built from 14 residues. V was trimmed by 2 bases and J by 3 bases, leaving 8 bases between them. Germline V gene data show CDR1 as MGHDK and CDR2 as SYGVNS. The CDR3 sequence: CASSEDRGGNTIYF. Here the CDR3 DNA reads TGTGCCAGCAGTGAAGATCGGGGTGGAAACACCATATATTTT. The whole variable domain, remainder taken from reference TRBV25-1 and TRBJ1-3, is EADIYQTPRYLVIGTGKKITLECSQTMGHDKMYWYQQDPGMELHLIHYSYGVNSTEKGDLSSESTVSRIRTEHFPLTLESARPSHTSQYLCASSEDRGGNTIYFGEGSWLTVV.

CDR3 sequence: CASGSTRDQPQHF. Here the CDR3 DNA reads TGTGCCTCCGGGTCCACAAGGGATCAGCCCCAGCATTTT. V and J are TRBV28 and TRBJ1-5; D call uncertain. The CDR3 totals 13 residues. In germline, CDR1 is MDHEN, CDR2 SYDVKM. V lost 11 bases and J lost 5, with 16 bases in between.

This sequence joins TRBV6-5 and TRBJ2-7; a possible D gene is TRBD2 (6 bases). CDR3 length: 14 amino acids. The V gene lost 5 bases and the J gene lost 4 bases, with 15 bases spanning the gap. Per germline, CDR1 MNHEY and CDR2 SVGAGI. The CDR3 spells CASSLRRGWYEQYF. The DNA of the CDR3 is TGTGCCAGCAGTCTGCGGAGGGGTTGGTACGAGCAGTACTTC.

The gene calls are TRBV2 and TRBJ2-5; no clear D. The CDR3 length is 10 residues. V shed 6 bases and J shed 7 bases, with 6 bases lying between them. The V gene's germline CDR1 is SNHLY and CDR2 FYNNEI. The CDR3 DNA is TGTGCCAGCAGATTGGGGACCCAGTACTTC. Translating it yields CASRLGTQYF.

This chain joins TRBV6-5 and TRBJ2-7; unclear D gene. The CDR3 is 15 amino acids. V lost 6 bases and J lost 5, with 20 bases in between. Germline CDR1 is MNHEY and CDR2 is SVGAGI. CDR3 sequence: CASSVVGPIVNEQYF. The CDR3 region has the DNA TGTGCCAGCAGCGTTGTCGGCCCAATCGTAAACGAGCAGTACTTC.

The chain combines TRBV19 with TRBJ1-2; no firm D call. The ends were cut back, 2 bases at V and 8 bases at J, with 9 bases in the middle. Germline V gene sequence: CDR1 LNHDA, CDR2 SQIVND (reference sequence). CDR3 length equals 12 residues. CDR3 sequence reads: CASSITGGGYTF. CDR3 sequence (DNA): TGTGCCAGTAGTATAACGGGAGGAGGCTACACCTTC.